Following are 22 T cell receptor beta chains from one sample sequenced in a study of blood T cell repertoires in COVID-19 (dated by TCRdb to 2020 to 2022). The protocol used for the library was the immunoSEQ multiplex PCR assay. Drawn from immuneACCESS, this table holds only the in-frame rearrangements with V and J called that TCRdb kept. Clones are partly lost; checked studies trace under half to an unresolved V gene and leave the rest unexplained. Within this sample are approximately 220,000 clones, with approximately 86% of them counted one time only. The ten most abundant clones make up around 0.72% of the sample. Material for sequencing was peripheral blood. These receptors were collected from a middle-aged man with acute or convalescent COVID-19.

V and J are TRBV15 and TRBJ1-1, with a tentative D call TRBD1 (6 bases). CDR3 length: 14 residues. Germline V gene data show CDR1 as LNHNV and CDR2 as YYDKDF (reference sequence). V gave up 4 bases and J gave up 0 bases, with 9 bases separating them. CDR3 coding DNA: TGTGCCACCAGCACCCGACAGGTGAACACTGAAGCTTTCTTT. It encodes CATSTRQVNTEAFF. The variable domain in full, completed from reference TRBV15 and TRBJ1-1, reads DAMVIQNPRYQVTQFGKPVTLSCSQTLNHNVMYWYQQKSSQAPKLLFHYYDKDFNNEADTPDNFQSRRPNTSFCFLDIRSPGLGDTAMYLCATSTRQVNTEAFFGQGTRLTVV.

V and J are TRBV5-6 and TRBJ1-5; perhaps TRBD1 as D (5 bases). Trimming removed 4 bases from V and 2 bases from J, with 13 bases in between. CDR1 is SGHDT and CDR2 is YYEEEE in the germline V gene. This CDR3 has 15 amino acids. The CDR3 spells CASSPGPGGNQPQHF. CDR3 bases: TGTGCCAGCAGCCCAGGGCCCGGAGGCAATCAGCCCCAGCATTTT. Based on the CDR3 plus reference TRBV5-6 and TRBJ1-5, the full variable domain is DAGVTQSPTHLIKTRGQQVTLRCSPKSGHDTVSWYQQALGQGPQFIFQYYEEEERQRGNFPDRFSGHQFPNYSSELNVNALLLGDSALYLCASSPGPGGNQPQHFGDGTRLSIL.

J is TRBJ1-5 and V is TRBV7-2; the D gene is possibly TRBD1 (5 bases). Per germline, CDR1 SGHTA and CDR2 FQGNSA. The V end lost 2 bases, the J end lost 3 bases, and 11 bases lay between the germline ends. The CDR3 runs 15 residues. The CDR3 region is CASSLNGGSNQPQHF. The CDR3 DNA reads as TGTGCCAGCAGCTTAAACGGGGGGTCCAATCAGCCCCAGCATTTT.

This clone was seen more than once but under ten times. J is TRBJ1-5 and V is TRBV7-2; D unclear. Looked up from germline, CDR1 is SGHTA and CDR2 is FQGNSA. Trimming removed 0 bases from V and 10 bases from J, with 7 bases in between. The CDR3 extends over 12 amino acids. The CDR3 DNA follows: TGTGCCAGCAGCTTAGCCTTTGGCCCCCAGCATTTT. Its protein product is CASSLAFGPQHF. The variable domain in full, completed from reference TRBV7-2 and TRBJ1-5, reads GAGVSQSPSNKVTEKGKDVELRCDPISGHTALYWYRQSLGQGLEFLIYFQGNSAPDKSGLPSDRFSAERTGGSVSTLTIQRTQQEDSAVYLCASSLAFGPQHFGDGTRLSIL.

The chain couples TRBV6-5 to TRBJ2-7, with D possibly matching TRBD2 (6 bases). Looked up from germline, CDR1 is MNHEY and CDR2 is SVGAGI. V was trimmed by 11 bases and J by 0 bases, leaving 14 bases between them. This CDR3 spans 13 amino acids. As DNA, the CDR3 is TGTGCCGGCTCTCGGGAGCTCTCCTACGAGCAGTACTTC. Translation: CAGSRELSYEQYF.

The chain recombines TRBV3-1 (or the pseudogene TRBV3-2) with TRBJ2-7; TRBD2 agrees at 13 bases. The CDR3 consists of 21 residues. The V gene end was trimmed by 1 base and the J gene end by 2 bases; junction bases not matched to a gene: 17. The V gene's germline CDR1 is LGHDT and CDR2 YNNKEL (reference sequence). CDR3 bases: TGTGCCAGCAGCCAAGGCAAGGACCCGGGACTAGCGGGACCCTTGCCCTACGAGCAGTACTTC. Its translation: CASSQGKDPGLAGPLPYEQYF.

The J gene is TRBJ2-7, the V gene TRBV5-1; the match to TRBD1 covers 7 bases. With 1 base clipped from V and 6 bases from J, the junction kept 4 bases outside the gene matches. CDR1 is SGHRS and CDR2 is YFSETQ in the germline V gene. This CDR3 region has 13 residues. CDR3 sequence (DNA): TGCGCCAGCAGCTTGACCAGGGGGAGCGAGCAGTACTTC. As protein: CASSLTRGSEQYF.

The chain couples TRBV11-2 to TRBJ1-2; a possible D gene is TRBD1 (6 bases). This CDR3 contains 14 residues. Germline V gene lookup returns CDR1 SGHAT and CDR2 FQNNGV. V shed 5 bases and J shed 3 bases, with 13 bases lying between them. The CDR3 loop reads CASSRGQYDYGYTF. The DNA for the CDR3 is TGTGCCAGCAGCCGTGGACAGTACGACTATGGCTACACCTTC.

The chain is built from TRBV3-1 (or the pseudogene TRBV3-2) and TRBJ1-1; D may be TRBD1 (6 bases). CDR1 is LGHDT, CDR2 YNNKEL, per germline (reference sequence). This CDR3 is 16 amino acids long. V lost 4 bases to trimming and J lost 1 base, with 16 bases between them. The CDR3 nucleotides read TGTGCCAGCAGCCCCTTCCGGGGGGCTCAGAACACTGAAGCTTTCTTT. Protein product: CASSPFRGAQNTEAFF.

The chain couples TRBV24-1 to TRBJ2-3; 8 bases align to TRBD2. The trim removed 5 bases at V and 3 bases at J, leaving 6 bases unmatched. This CDR3 has 15 residues. The germline gives CDR1 KGHDR, CDR2 SFDVKD. This CDR3 is CATSARTSLTDTQYF. Here the CDR3 DNA reads TGTGCCACCAGTGCGCGGACTAGCCTAACAGATACGCAGTATTTT.

The rearrangement uses TRBV7-2 and TRBJ1-4; TRBD1 is a possible D gene (5 bases). Germline V gene sequence: CDR1 SGHTA, CDR2 FQGNSA. The CDR3 runs to 15 residues. The ends were cut back, 2 bases at V and 2 bases at J, with 9 bases in the middle. The CDR3 region has the DNA TGTGCCAGCAGCTTATGGGGGGGGACTAATGAAAAACTGTTTTTT. Its translation: CASSLWGGTNEKLFF.

The chain carries TRBV10-2 and TRBJ2-7; D not certain. The CDR3 spans 13 residues. CDR1 and CDR2 from the germline V gene are WSHSY and SAAADI. V lost 6 bases, J lost 0 bases, and 9 bases lay in between. The CDR3 protein is CASSPFGSYEQYF. CDR3 bases: TGCGCCAGCAGCCCCTTCGGCTCCTACGAGCAGTACTTC.

CDR3 sequence reads: CASSLGQVIYEQYF. For the CDR3, the DNA is TGTGCCAGCAGTTTAGGGCAGGTGATCTACGAGCAGTACTTC. This rearrangement joins TRBV28 to TRBJ2-7; D gene uncertain. V lost 2 bases and J lost 3, with 11 bases in between. CDR3 size: 14 residues. The germline V gene encodes CDR1 MDHEN and CDR2 SYDVKM.

This clone was seen just once. The gene calls are TRBV4-3 and TRBJ2-1, with TRBD1 matching 8 bases. The ends lost 4 bases at V and 4 bases at J; junction bases unmatched: 12. This CDR3 has 17 residues. Germline V lookup: CDR1 LGHNA, CDR2 YSLEER. CDR3 nucleotides: TGCGCCAGCAGCCTTAACCTCCGGGACAGGAGTTACAATGAGCAGTTCTTC. It encodes CASSLNLRDRSYNEQFF.

The chain couples TRBV3-1 (or the pseudogene TRBV3-2) to TRBJ1-2; D not resolved. V lost 0 bases and J 8 bases, leaving 19 bases between the germline ends. The V gene's germline CDR1 is LGHDT and CDR2 YNNKEL (reference sequence). CDR3 length: 16 amino acids. For the CDR3, the DNA is TGTGCCAGCAGCCAAGATGGAGTTCCTCGAGCGCAAGGCTACACCTTC. As protein: CASSQDGVPRAQGYTF.

The chain uses TRBV7-9 and TRBJ1-2; D remains ambiguous. The germline V and J ends were trimmed by 3 bases and 8 bases, with 10 bases remaining between them. CDR1 and CDR2 (germline): SEHNR, FQNEAQ (reference sequence). The CDR3 length is 12 residues. The chain's CDR3 is CASSLSEGGYTF. In DNA form, the CDR3 reads TGTGCCAGCAGCTTGTCGGAGGGCGGCTACACCTTC.

This clone appeared a single time. The chain joins TRBV5-4 to TRBJ2-1, with D hard to call. Between the trimmed V and J ends, which lost 2 bases and 7 bases, there was a span of 13 bases. The V gene's germline CDR1 is SGHNT and CDR2 YYREEE (reference sequence). The CDR3 length is 14 residues. The CDR3 loop is CASSFSGPANEQFF. Written as DNA, the CDR3 is TGTGCCAGCAGCTTCAGTGGGCCGGCTAATGAGCAGTTCTTC.

The chain carries TRBV11-2 and TRBJ1-1; 7 bases agree with TRBD1. Germline V lookup: CDR1 SGHAT, CDR2 FQNNGV. Unmatched junction bases numbered 10, after V lost 8 bases and J lost 4 bases. The CDR3 runs 14 residues. CDR3 coding DNA: TGTGCCAGCCGAACCGTACAGGGGACCACTGAAGCTTTCTTT. This sequence encodes CASRTVQGTTEAFF.

The chain carries TRBV4-2 and TRBJ1-5; 10 bases are a match to TRBD1. The CDR3 covers 16 residues. The J segment lost 6 bases and the V segment lost 4 bases, leaving 9 bases of the junction unmatched. Germline CDR1 is LGHNA and CDR2 is YNFKEQ. The CDR3 DNA reads as TGTGCCAGCAGCCCGTCCTGGACAGGGGGACTTCAGCCCCAGCATTTT. Its translation is CASSPSWTGGLQPQHF.

V is TRBV27 and J is TRBJ1-5; D may be TRBD1 (6 bases). This CDR3 region has 14 residues. Germline assignment: CDR1 MNHEY and CDR2 SMNVEV (reference sequence). V was cut by 2 bases and J by 4 bases, with 9 bases left in between. CDR3 loop: CASSLQGWNQPQHF. The CDR3 DNA reads TGTGCCAGCAGTTTACAGGGGTGGAATCAGCCCCAGCATTTT.

Note on this clone: Within the sample, other DNA sequences also encode this same CDR3. The chain uses TRBV5-1 and TRBJ2-2; 12 nucleotides match TRBD2. This CDR3 has 15 residues. Germline trimming cut 3 bases from V and 5 bases from J; bases unmatched to any gene: 2. Germline loops: CDR1 SGHRS, CDR2 YFSETQ. CDR3 region: CASSSGLAGTGELFF. The DNA of the CDR3 is TGCGCCAGCAGCTCCGGACTAGCGGGAACCGGGGAGCTGTTTTTT.

The J gene is TRBJ1-1, the V gene TRBV9; D remains ambiguous. V lost 3 bases and J 3 bases, leaving 15 bases between the germline ends. The CDR3 consists of 15 residues. CDR1 SGDLS and CDR2 YYNGEE come from the germline V gene. This CDR3 is CASSAPRWSDTEAFF. Written as DNA, the CDR3 is TGTGCCAGCAGCGCACCCCGTTGGTCGGACACTGAAGCTTTCTTT.